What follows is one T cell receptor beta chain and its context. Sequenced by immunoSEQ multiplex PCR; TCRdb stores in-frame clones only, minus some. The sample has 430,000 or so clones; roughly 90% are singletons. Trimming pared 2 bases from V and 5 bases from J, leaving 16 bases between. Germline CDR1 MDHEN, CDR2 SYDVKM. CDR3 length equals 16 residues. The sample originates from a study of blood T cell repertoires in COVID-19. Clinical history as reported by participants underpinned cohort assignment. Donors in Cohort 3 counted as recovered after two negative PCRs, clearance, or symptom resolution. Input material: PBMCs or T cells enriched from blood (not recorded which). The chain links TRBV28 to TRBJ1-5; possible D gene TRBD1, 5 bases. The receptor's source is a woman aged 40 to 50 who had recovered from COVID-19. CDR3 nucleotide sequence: TGTGCCAGCAGTTTAGCGGCCCAGGGTCGTTATCAGCCCCAGCATTTT. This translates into CASSLAAQGRYQPQHF. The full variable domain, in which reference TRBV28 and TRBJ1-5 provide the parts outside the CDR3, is DVKVTQSSRYLVKRTGEKVFLECVQDMDHENMFWYRQDPGLGLRLIYFSYDVKMKEKGDIPEGYSVSREKKERFSLILESASTNQTSMYLCASSLAAQGRYQPQHFGDGTRLSIL.